Listed below are T cell receptor beta chains from one sample, sequenced in a study of T cell responses to AZD1222 COVID-19 vaccine. Using immunoSEQ multiplex PCR, the repertoire was profiled, and TCRdb retains in-frame clones only, with some absent. The sample has tens of thousands of clones, about 88% seen once. Material: peripheral blood, obtained 28 days after the second AZD1222 dose. The source of these receptors is an adult who received the AZD1222 COVID-19 vaccine. The conserved cysteine and the conserved F or W are not part of the CDR3 here.

j_gene,v_gene,CDR3aa
TRBJ1-1,TRBV19,ASSIETDAPEAF
TRBJ1-1,TRBV7-2,ASSFLSGGNTEAF
TRBJ2-5,TRBV5-5,ASSRLDREETQY
TRBJ2-3,TRBV9,ASSVVAGWGTDTQY
TRBJ2-1,TRBV11-2,ASSFLAGASTGNEQF
TRBJ2-7,TRBV6-5,ASREGQAYEQY
TRBJ2-4,TRBV4-1,ASSQDLDRGPYKYIQY
TRBJ2-3,TRBV7-2,ASSKTSGASTDTQY
TRBJ2-1,TRBV11-3,ARTGGSYNEQF
TRBJ1-4,TRBV7-9,ASSSYEKLF
TRBJ1-6,TRBV6-5,ASSYGVPDHSPLH
TRBJ2-3,TRBV2,ASNRDSPDTQY
TRBJ1-6,TRBV7-9,ASSLAPTPLH
TRBJ2-2,TRBV7-2,ASSLTTDNTGELF
TRBJ1-1,TRBV5-4,ATQPRMNTEAF
TRBJ1-2,TRBV30,AWRTRGLGYT
TRBJ2-5,TRBV2,ASSEEGTEKETQY
TRBJ1-6,TRBV19,ASSISRGGSPLH
TRBJ2-2,TRBV7-3,ASSLAGSPTGELF
TRBJ2-1,TRBV7-3,ASSLASYNEQF
TRBJ1-4,TRBV5-8,ARRSRVGEKLF
TRBJ1-1,TRBV14,ASSQQIQNTEAF